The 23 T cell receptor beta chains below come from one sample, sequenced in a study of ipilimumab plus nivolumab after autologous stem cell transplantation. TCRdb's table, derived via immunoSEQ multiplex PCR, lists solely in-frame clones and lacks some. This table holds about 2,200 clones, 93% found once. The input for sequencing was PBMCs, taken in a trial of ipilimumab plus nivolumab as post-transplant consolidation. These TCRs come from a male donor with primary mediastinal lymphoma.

In DNA form, the CDR3 reads TGTGCCAGCTTGACAGTCCGCTCCTACAATGAGCAGTTCTTC. Amino acids: CASLTVRSYNEQFF. The chain is built from TRBV5-4 and TRBJ2-1, with D possibly TRBD1 on 5 matching bases. Trimming removed 7 bases from V and 0 bases from J, with 11 bases in between. The CDR3 is 14 amino acids. Germline CDR1 and CDR2: SGHNT and YYREEE (reference sequence).

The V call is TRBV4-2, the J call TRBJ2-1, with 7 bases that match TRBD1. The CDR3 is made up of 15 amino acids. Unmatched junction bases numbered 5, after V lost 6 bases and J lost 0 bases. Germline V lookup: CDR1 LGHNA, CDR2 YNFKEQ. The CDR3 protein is CASRTTGTSYNEQFF. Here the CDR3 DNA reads TGTGCCAGCAGGACGACAGGGACCTCCTACAATGAGCAGTTCTTC.

For the CDR3, the DNA is TGTGCCACCAGCACCCTCGTTTCACCCCTCCACTTT. It translates to CATSTLVSPLHF. The chain joins TRBV15 to TRBJ1-6, with D unresolved. V gave up 4 bases and J gave up 9 bases, with 7 bases separating them. This CDR3 has 12 residues. Looked up from germline, CDR1 is LNHNV and CDR2 is YYDKDF (reference sequence).

The CDR3 DNA is TGTGCCACCCATGCGACCTCCTACAATGAGCAGTTCTTC. It translates to CATHATSYNEQFF. The chain carries TRBV25-1 and TRBJ2-1; D unresolved. V lost 10 bases, J lost 0 bases, and 10 bases lay in between. The CDR3 runs 13 residues. Germline CDR1 reads MGHDK; CDR2 reads SYGVNS. Filled out from reference TRBV25-1 and TRBJ2-1, the complete variable domain reads EADIYQTPRYLVIGTGKKITLECSQTMGHDKMYWYQQDPGMELHLIHYSYGVNSTEKGDLSSESTVSRIRTEHFPLTLESARPSHTSQYLCATHATSYNEQFFGPGTRLTVL.

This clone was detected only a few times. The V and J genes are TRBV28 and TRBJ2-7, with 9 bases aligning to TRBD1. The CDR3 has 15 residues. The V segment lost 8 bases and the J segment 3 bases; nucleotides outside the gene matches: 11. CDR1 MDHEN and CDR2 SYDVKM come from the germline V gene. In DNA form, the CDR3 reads TGTGCCAGCGTTTCGGGACAGGGACGCTTCTACGAGCAGTACTTC. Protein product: CASVSGQGRFYEQYF.

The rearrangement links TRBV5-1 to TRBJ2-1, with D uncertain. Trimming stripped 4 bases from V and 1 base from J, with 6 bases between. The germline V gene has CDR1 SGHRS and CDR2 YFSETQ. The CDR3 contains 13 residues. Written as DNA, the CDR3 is TGCGCCAGCAGCAAGGAGTCCTACAATGAGCAGTTCTTC. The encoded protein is CASSKESYNEQFF.

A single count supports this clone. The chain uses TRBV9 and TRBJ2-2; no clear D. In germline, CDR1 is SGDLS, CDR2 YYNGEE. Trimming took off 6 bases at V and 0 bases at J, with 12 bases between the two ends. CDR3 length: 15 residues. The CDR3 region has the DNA TGTGCCAGCAACGTGGATGGGACGAACACCGGGGAGCTGTTTTTT. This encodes CASNVDGTNTGELFF.

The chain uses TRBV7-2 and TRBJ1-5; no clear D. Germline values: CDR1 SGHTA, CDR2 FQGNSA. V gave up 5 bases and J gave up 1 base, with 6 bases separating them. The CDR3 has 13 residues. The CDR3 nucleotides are TGTGCCAGCAGCCCCTCCAGCAATCAGCCCCAGCATTTT. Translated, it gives CASSPSSNQPQHF.

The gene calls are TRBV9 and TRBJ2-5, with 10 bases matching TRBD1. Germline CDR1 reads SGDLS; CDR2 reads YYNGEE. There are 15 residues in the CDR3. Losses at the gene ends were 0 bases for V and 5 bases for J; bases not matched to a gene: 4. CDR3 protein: CASSVAGQGYETQYF. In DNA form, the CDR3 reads TGTGCCAGCAGCGTAGCGGGACAGGGGTACGAGACCCAGTACTTC.

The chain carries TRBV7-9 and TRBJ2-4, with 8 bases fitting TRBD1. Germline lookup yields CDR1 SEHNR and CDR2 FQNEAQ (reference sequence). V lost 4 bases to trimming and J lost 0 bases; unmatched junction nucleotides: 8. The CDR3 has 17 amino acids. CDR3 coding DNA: TGTGCCAGCAGCTCTACCAAACAGGGGGTAGCCAAAAACATTCAGTACTTC. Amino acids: CASSSTKQGVAKNIQYF.

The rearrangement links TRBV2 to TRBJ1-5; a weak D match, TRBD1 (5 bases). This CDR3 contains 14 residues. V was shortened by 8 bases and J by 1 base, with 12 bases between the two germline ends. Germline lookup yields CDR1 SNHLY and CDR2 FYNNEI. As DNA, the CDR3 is TGTGCCAGCCGGGACCCCGGGAGCAATCAGCCCCAGCATTTT. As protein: CASRDPGSNQPQHF.

Here the CDR3 DNA reads TGTGCCAGCAGCTCACCGGGACTAGCGGGGGGGAACTCCTACGAGCAGTACTTC. Protein sequence: CASSSPGLAGGNSYEQYF. J is TRBJ2-7 and V is TRBV11-2, with 16 bases identical to TRBD2. Per germline, CDR1 SGHAT and CDR2 FQNNGV. Trimming took 4 bases from V and 0 from J; bases not matched to a gene: 6. There are 18 residues in the CDR3.

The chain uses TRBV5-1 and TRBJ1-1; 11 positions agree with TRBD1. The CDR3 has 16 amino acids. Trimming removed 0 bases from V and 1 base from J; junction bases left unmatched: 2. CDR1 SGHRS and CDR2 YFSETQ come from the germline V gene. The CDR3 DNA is TGCGCCAGCAGCTTGGACGGACAGGGGGCGAACACTGAAGCTTTCTTT. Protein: CASSLDGQGANTEAFF.

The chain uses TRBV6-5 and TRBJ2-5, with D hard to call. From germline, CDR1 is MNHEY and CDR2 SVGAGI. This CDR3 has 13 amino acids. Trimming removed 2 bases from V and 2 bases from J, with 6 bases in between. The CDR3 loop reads CASSYANQETQYF. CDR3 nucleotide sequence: TGTGCCAGCAGTTACGCCAATCAAGAGACCCAGTACTTC.

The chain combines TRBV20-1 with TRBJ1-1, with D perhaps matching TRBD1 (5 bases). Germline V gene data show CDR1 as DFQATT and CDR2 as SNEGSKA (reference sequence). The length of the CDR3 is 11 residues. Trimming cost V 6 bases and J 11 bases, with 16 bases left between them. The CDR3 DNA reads TGCAGTGCCTCGGGGCGGGGGGACGCTTTCTTT. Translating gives CSASGRGDAFF.

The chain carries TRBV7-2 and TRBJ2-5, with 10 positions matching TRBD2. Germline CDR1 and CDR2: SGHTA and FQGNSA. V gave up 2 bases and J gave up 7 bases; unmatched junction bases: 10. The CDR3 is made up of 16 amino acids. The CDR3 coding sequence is TGTGCCAGCAGCTTACGTATGAGCGGGAGGGGGGGGACCCAGTACTTC. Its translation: CASSLRMSGRGGTQYF. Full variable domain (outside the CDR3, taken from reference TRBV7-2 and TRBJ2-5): GAGVSQSPSNKVTEKGKDVELRCDPISGHTALYWYRQSLGQGLEFLIYFQGNSAPDKSGLPSDRFSAERTGGSVSTLTIQRTQQEDSAVYLCASSLRMSGRGGTQYFGPGTRLLVL.

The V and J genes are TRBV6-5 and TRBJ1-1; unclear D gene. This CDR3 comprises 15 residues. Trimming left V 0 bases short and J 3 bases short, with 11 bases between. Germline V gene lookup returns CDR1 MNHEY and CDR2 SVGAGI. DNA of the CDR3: TGTGCCAGCAGTTACTCTAATGCTGGGGACACTGAAGCTTTCTTT. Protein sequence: CASSYSNAGDTEAFF.

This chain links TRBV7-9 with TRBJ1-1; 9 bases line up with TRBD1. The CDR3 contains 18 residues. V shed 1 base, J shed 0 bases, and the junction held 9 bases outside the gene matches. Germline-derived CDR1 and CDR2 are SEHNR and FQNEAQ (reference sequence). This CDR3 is CASSLVGGGTGMNTEAFF. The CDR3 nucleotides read TGTGCCAGCAGCTTAGTAGGGGGTGGGACAGGGATGAACACTGAAGCTTTCTTT.

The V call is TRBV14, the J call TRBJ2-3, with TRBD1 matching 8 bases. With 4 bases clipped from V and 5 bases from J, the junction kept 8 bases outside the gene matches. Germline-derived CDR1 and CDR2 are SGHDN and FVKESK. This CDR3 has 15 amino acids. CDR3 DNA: TGTGCCAGCAGCCCTCCCGGACAGGGATTAGATACGCAGTATTTT. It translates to CASSPPGQGLDTQYF.

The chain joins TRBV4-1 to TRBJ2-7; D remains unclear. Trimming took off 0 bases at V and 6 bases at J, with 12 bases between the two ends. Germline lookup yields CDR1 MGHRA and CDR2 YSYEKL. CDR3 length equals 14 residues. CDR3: CASSQDRVGGEQYF. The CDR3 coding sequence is TGCGCCAGCAGCCAAGATCGGGTCGGCGGCGAGCAGTACTTC.

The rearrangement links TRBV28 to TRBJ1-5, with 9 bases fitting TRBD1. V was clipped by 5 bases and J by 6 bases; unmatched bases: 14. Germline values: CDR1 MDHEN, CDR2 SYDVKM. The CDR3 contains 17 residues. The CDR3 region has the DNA TGTGCCAGCAGTGTACCGGGACAGGGTAGAACTGGTCAGCCCCAGCATTTT. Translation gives CASSVPGQGRTGQPQHF.

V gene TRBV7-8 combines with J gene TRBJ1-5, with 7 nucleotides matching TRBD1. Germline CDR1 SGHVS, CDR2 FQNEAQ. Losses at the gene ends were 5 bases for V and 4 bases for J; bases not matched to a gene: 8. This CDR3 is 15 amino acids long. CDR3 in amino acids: CASSHGQELNQPQHF. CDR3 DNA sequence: TGTGCCAGCAGCCACGGACAGGAATTAAATCAGCCCCAGCATTTT.

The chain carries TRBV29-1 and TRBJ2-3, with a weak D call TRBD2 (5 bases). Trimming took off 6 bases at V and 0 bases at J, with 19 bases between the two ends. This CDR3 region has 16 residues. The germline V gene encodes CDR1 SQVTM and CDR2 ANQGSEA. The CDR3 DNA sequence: TGCAGCGTGGGAGAAGGGTACGGATTTAGCACAGATACGCAGTATTTT. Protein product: CSVGEGYGFSTDTQYF.